This TCR beta chain appears in the sequencing data of a study of blood T cell repertoires in COVID-19. About the study: Acute-phase and convalescent COVID-19 samples originated in the United States, Italy and Spain. In each case, the material was cDNA or gDNA derived from T cells, B-cell-depleted T cells, or PBMCs.

TCRdb's copy holds only in-frame clones and misses some; the assay was immunoSEQ multiplex PCR. The repertoire holds roughly 70,000 clones, around nine tenths seen once, with around 2.8% in the top ten. Germline V gene sequence: CDR1 LNHNV, CDR2 YYDKDF (reference sequence). The CDR3 has 15 amino acids. Germline trimming cut 0 bases from V and 9 bases from J; bases unmatched to any gene: 5. The clonotype was recovered from a man between 65 and 85 years old with active or convalescent COVID-19. Sequencing was done on a sample of peripheral blood. This chain links TRBV15 with TRBJ1-6; 7 bases are shared with TRBD1. CDR3 DNA sequence: TGTGCCACCAGCAGAGAGAGTGCAGGGGGTTCACCCCTCCACTTT. The encoded protein is CATSRESAGGSPLHF. The full variable domain, in which reference TRBV15 and TRBJ1-6 provide the parts outside the CDR3, is DAMVIQNPRYQVTQFGKPVTLSCSQTLNHNVMYWYQQKSSQAPKLLFHYYDKDFNNEADTPDNFQSRRPNTSFCFLDIRSPGLGDTAMYLCATSRESAGGSPLHFGNGTRLTVT.